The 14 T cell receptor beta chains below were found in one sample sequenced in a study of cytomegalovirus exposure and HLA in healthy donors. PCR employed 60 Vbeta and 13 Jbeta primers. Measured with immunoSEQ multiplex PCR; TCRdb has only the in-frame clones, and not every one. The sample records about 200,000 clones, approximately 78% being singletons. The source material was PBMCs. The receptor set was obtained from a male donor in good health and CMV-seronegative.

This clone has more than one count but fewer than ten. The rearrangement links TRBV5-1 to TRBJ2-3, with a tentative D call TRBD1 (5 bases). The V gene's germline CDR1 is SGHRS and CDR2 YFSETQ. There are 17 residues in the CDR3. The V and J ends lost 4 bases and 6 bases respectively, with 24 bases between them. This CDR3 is CASSPNPHGSSGDTQYF. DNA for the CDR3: TGCGCCAGCAGCCCAAACCCCCACGGGTCCTCAGGGGATACGCAGTATTTT.

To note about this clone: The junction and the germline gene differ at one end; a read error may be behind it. The CDR3: CSSSLGLAGDNEQFF. In DNA form, the CDR3 reads TGTTCCAGCAGCTTGGGACTAGCGGGGGACAATGAGCAGTTCTTC. This chain joins TRBV7-9 and TRBJ2-1; 14 positions agree with TRBD2. The germline CDR1 and CDR2 sequences are SEHNR and FQNEAQ (reference sequence). The CDR3 totals 15 residues.

The CDR3: CASSQRSDSSAYEQYF. In nucleotides, the CDR3 is TGTGCCAGCAGTCAAAGGTCCGACTCTTCAGCCTACGAGCAGTACTTC. This rearrangement joins TRBV7-9 to TRBJ2-7; no definite D call. The CDR3 covers 16 residues. Germline CDR1 is SEHNR and CDR2 is FQNEAQ (reference sequence). The V and J ends lost 6 bases and 2 bases respectively, with 20 bases between them.

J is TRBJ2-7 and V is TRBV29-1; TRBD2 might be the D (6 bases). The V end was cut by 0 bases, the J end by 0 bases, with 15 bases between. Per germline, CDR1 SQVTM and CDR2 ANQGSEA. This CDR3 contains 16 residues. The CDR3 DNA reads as TGCAGCGTTGAAGATCCGGAGGGGTCTCCCTCCTACGAGCAGTACTTC. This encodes CSVEDPEGSPSYEQYF.

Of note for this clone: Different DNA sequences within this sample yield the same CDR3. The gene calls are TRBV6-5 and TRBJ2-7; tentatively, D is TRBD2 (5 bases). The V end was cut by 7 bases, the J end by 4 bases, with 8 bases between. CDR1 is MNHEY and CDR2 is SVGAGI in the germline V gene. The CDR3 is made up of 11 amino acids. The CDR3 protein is CASTRGYEQYF. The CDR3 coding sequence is TGTGCCAGCACCCGAGGGTACGAGCAGTACTTC.

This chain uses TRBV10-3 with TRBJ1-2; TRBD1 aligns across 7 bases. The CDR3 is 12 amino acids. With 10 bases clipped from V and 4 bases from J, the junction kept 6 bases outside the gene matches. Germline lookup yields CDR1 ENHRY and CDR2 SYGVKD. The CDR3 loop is CATLRDSYGYTF. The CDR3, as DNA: TGTGCCACCCTCCGGGACAGCTATGGCTACACCTTC.

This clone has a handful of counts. The CDR3 DNA follows: TGTGCCAGCAGTCCCGGGACAGGGGGAAAAGCGGCGAGGAAACTGTTTTTT. It is translated as CASSPGTGGKAARKLFF. The chain employs TRBV2 and TRBJ1-4, with TRBD1 matching over 11 bases. The V gene's germline CDR1 is SNHLY and CDR2 FYNNEI. V lost 5 bases and J lost 11; bases outside the gene matches: 16. The CDR3 is 17 amino acids.

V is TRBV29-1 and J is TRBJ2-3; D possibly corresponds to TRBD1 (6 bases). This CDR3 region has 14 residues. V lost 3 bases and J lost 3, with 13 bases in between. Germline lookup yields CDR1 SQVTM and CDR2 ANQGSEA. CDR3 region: CSVDQGLLTDTQYF. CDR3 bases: TGCAGCGTTGATCAGGGGCTCCTAACAGATACGCAGTATTTT.

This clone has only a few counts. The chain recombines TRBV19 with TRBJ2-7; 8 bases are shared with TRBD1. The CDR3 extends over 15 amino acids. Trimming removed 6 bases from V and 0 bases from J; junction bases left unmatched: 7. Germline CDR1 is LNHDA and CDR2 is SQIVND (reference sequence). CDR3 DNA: TGTGCCAGTAGCCCCGGACAGGGAAGCTCCTACGAGCAGTACTTC. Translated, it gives CASSPGQGSSYEQYF.

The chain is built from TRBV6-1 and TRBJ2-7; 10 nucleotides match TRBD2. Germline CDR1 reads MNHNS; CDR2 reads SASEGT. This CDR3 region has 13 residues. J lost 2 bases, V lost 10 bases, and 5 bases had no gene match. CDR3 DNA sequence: TGTGCCACCGGAGCGGGAGGGCCCTACGAGCAGTACTTC. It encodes CATGAGGPYEQYF.

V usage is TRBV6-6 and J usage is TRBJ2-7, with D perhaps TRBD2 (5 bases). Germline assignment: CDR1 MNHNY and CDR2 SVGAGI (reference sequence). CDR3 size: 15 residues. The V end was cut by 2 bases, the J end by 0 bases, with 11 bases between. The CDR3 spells CASSYDRGSSYEQYF. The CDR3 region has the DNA TGTGCCAGCAGTTACGATCGGGGAAGCTCCTACGAGCAGTACTTC.

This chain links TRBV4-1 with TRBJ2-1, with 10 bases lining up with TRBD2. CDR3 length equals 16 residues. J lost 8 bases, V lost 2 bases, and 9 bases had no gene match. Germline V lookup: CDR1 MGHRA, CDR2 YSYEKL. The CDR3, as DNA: TGCGCCAGCAGCCAACAGTCTAGCGGGAGTGCAGATGAGCAGTTCTTC. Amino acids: CASSQQSSGSADEQFF.

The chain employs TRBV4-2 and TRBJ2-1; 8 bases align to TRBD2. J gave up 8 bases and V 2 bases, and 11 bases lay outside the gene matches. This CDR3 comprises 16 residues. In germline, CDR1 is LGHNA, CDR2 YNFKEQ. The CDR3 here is CASSQSISGTSDEQFF. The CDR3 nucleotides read TGTGCCAGCAGCCAAAGCATTAGCGGGACGAGCGATGAGCAGTTCTTC.

The CDR3: CASSLGRSSDTQYF. For the CDR3, the DNA is TGTGCCAGCAGCTTAGGGAGGTCTTCAGATACGCAGTATTTT. The chain combines TRBV11-3 with TRBJ2-3; D perhaps matches TRBD2 (5 bases). Trimming stripped 1 base from V and 4 bases from J, with 9 bases between. The CDR3 contains 14 residues. The germline V gene has CDR1 SGHNT and CDR2 YENEEA.